One TCR beta chain is described in this entry. Its target is unknown. A multiplex PCR was run with 60 Vbeta primers and 13 Jbeta primers. Study processing details: It was a later analysis that counted roughly 80 million unique TCR beta chains, of which some 10 million were shared. Produced via immunoSEQ multiplex PCR; TCRdb's table is partial and in-frame only. The V and J calls and the clone size are those of that table, but D and trimming were determined from the DNA. The table shows some 150,000 clones, with 85% occurring only once. This record comes from a study of cytomegalovirus exposure and HLA in healthy donors. Study-wide results and limits: CMV serostatus stood as the only immune exposure information on hand. Analyses of presence/absence relied on an assumption of roughly uniform sequencing depth across donors. Reports described diagnosis of cytomegalovirus status by the classifier as highly specific and sensitive.

The germline V gene encodes CDR1 GTSNPN and CDR2 SVGIG (reference sequence). The CDR3 sequence is 13 residues long. V was trimmed by 4 bases and J by 5 bases, leaving 12 bases between them. The material sequenced was PBMCs. The chain couples TRBV30 to TRBJ2-1, with D maybe TRBD2 (6 bases). The receptor's source is a woman between 18 and 29 years old in good health and CMV-seronegative. The CDR3 nucleotides are TGTGCCTGGATGCGGGATGGCGACAATGAGCAGTTCTTC. Translation: CAWMRDGDNEQFF.